These 21 T cell receptor beta chains share one sample of origin, sequenced in a study of T cell changes during pregnancy in multiple sclerosis (dated 2019 in TCRdb). Receptors were amplified or captured by the immunoSEQ multiplex PCR assay. Held by TCRdb, this immuneACCESS table contains in-frame sequences only and omits some clones. Under half of the omission traces to an unresolved V gene where checked; the cause of the rest is unknown. The sample data list roughly 84,000 clones, and 90% to 95% of these were observed just once. The ten largest clones capture 1.2% to 1.5% of the sample. Here the sequenced sample was peripheral blood, taken in the third trimester of pregnancy. These receptors all come from a female donor in good health, enrolled as a control in a pregnancy study.

The chain is built from TRBV6-1 and TRBJ2-3; 8 bases match TRBD2. V lost 6 bases, J lost 3 bases, and 8 bases stayed unmatched. Germline V gene data show CDR1 as MNHNS and CDR2 as SASEGT. This CDR3 comprises 15 residues. The CDR3 nucleotides read TGTGCCAGCAGCGCGGGAGGAGTAGGTACAGATACGCAGTATTTT. Translating gives CASSAGGVGTDTQYF.

V and J are TRBV30 and TRBJ1-1; 7 positions match TRBD1. The germline V gene encodes CDR1 GTSNPN and CDR2 SVGIG (reference sequence). J gave up 2 bases and V 4 bases, and 7 bases lay outside the gene matches. The CDR3 runs to 14 residues. The CDR3 nucleotides are TGTGCCTGGATGGCGGGACAGTTTAACACTGAAGCTTTCTTT. Its translation is CAWMAGQFNTEAFF.

The chain has TRBV18 and TRBJ2-7; 8 bases are a match to TRBD1. V lost 6 bases to trimming and J lost 3 bases; unmatched junction nucleotides: 10. Looked up from germline, CDR1 is KGHSH and CDR2 is LQKENI. This CDR3 has 15 amino acids. Here the CDR3 reads CASSLGQGSIYEQYF. The CDR3 DNA reads as TGTGCCAGCTCCCTTGGACAGGGTTCGATCTACGAGCAGTACTTC.

The chain uses TRBV13 and TRBJ2-2; 12 bases map to TRBD2. This CDR3 has 21 residues. Germline CDR1 and CDR2: PRHDT and FYEKMQ (reference sequence). V shed 5 bases, J shed 4 bases, and the junction held 20 bases outside the gene matches. This CDR3 is CASSTRGGTTSGSLATGELFF. CDR3 nucleotide sequence: TGTGCCAGCAGCACGAGAGGGGGCACGACTAGCGGGAGTCTGGCCACCGGGGAGCTGTTTTTT.

This chain links TRBV18 with TRBJ2-1, with 8 nucleotides matching TRBD2. The CDR3 totals 18 residues. Germline trimming cut 5 bases from V and 3 bases from J; bases unmatched to any gene: 15. CDR1 KGHSH and CDR2 LQKENI come from the germline V gene. The CDR3 here is CASSAAESGSLFYNEQFF. The CDR3 nucleotides read TGTGCCAGCTCAGCAGCCGAAAGCGGGAGCCTTTTCTACAATGAGCAGTTCTTC.

The chain employs TRBV20-1 and TRBJ2-7; TRBD2 matches at 7 bases. With V trimmed by 3 bases and J by 12 bases, 8 bases remained unmatched. The germline CDR1 and CDR2 sequences are DFQATT and SNEGSKA (reference sequence). The CDR3 loop spans 11 amino acids. The CDR3 loop is CSAREEREWYF. In nucleotides, the CDR3 is TGCAGTGCTAGGGAGGAGCGGGAATGGTACTTC.

V is TRBV5-1 and J is TRBJ2-7; 9 nucleotides agree with TRBD2. Germline loops: CDR1 SGHRS, CDR2 YFSETQ. The CDR3 is made up of 16 amino acids. Germline trimming cut 0 bases from V and 3 bases from J; bases unmatched to any gene: 7. As DNA, the CDR3 is TGCGCCAGCAGCTTGGGGGGGCGGGAGGGCCACTACGAGCAGTACTTC. Amino acids: CASSLGGREGHYEQYF.

This chain uses TRBV18 with TRBJ2-1, with TRBD1 matching 7 bases. Per germline, CDR1 KGHSH and CDR2 LQKENI. The trim removed 6 bases at V and 7 bases at J, leaving 12 bases unmatched. This CDR3 comprises 15 residues. CDR3 nucleotide sequence: TGTGCCAGCTCCCCTCCCGGGACAGCATTTAATGAGCAGTTCTTC. Amino acid sequence: CASSPPGTAFNEQFF.

V is TRBV28 and J is TRBJ2-1, with 10 bases lining up with TRBD2. Trimming took 5 bases from V and 3 from J; bases not matched to a gene: 4. CDR1 and CDR2 (germline): MDHEN, SYDVKM. The CDR3 consists of 15 residues. CDR3: CASSPGLADYNEQFF. For the CDR3, the DNA is TGTGCCAGCAGTCCAGGACTAGCGGACTACAATGAGCAGTTCTTC.

This chain joins TRBV6-1 and TRBJ2-1; possible D gene TRBD2, 6 bases. Looked up from germline, CDR1 is MNHNS and CDR2 is SASEGT. The CDR3 is made up of 14 amino acids. CDR3 residues: CAATEMVGSDEQFF. The CDR3, as DNA: TGTGCAGCCACCGAAATGGTCGGGAGTGATGAGCAGTTCTTC.

The chain couples TRBV29-1 to TRBJ1-4; TRBD1 aligns across 8 bases. CDR3 length: 12 amino acids. CDR1 is SQVTM, CDR2 ANQGSEA, per germline. The J segment lost 8 bases and the V segment lost 4 bases, leaving 3 bases of the junction unmatched. CDR3 sequence reads: CSVVDRGEKLFF. The CDR3 bases are TGCAGCGTTGTAGACAGGGGAGAAAAACTGTTTTTT.

The chain joins TRBV6-1 to TRBJ2-4, with D unresolved. The germline V and J ends were trimmed by 3 bases and 3 bases, with 12 bases remaining between them. Germline lookup yields CDR1 MNHNS and CDR2 SASEGT. CDR3 length equals 15 residues. The CDR3 coding sequence is TGTGCCAGCAGTGAGTTGTGGCTAGGCAAAAACATTCAGTACTTC. This codes for CASSELWLGKNIQYF.

The genes are TRBV19 and TRBJ2-3; TRBD2 aligns across 9 bases. J was trimmed by 3 bases and V by 5 bases; bases with no gene match: 12. Germline V gene data show CDR1 as LNHDA and CDR2 as SQIVND (reference sequence). The CDR3 extends over 17 amino acids. The chain's CDR3 is CASSQWPSGIGTDTQYF. The CDR3 DNA reads TGTGCCAGTAGTCAGTGGCCTAGCGGGATAGGTACAGATACGCAGTATTTT.

This clone was seen only once. This chain connects TRBV28 to TRBJ2-7, with D perhaps matching TRBD1 (5 bases). Germline CDR1 and CDR2: MDHEN and SYDVKM. Trimming took off 5 bases at V and 5 bases at J, with 16 bases between the two ends. This CDR3 is built from 14 residues. CDR3 sequence (DNA): TGTGCCAGCAGTGTGCCTGGCAGGGCCAACGAGCAGTACTTC. This translates into CASSVPGRANEQYF.

This clone was seen only once. The chain has TRBV5-1 and TRBJ1-1; perhaps TRBD1 as D (5 bases). CDR3 length equals 15 residues. Trimming shortened V by 4 bases and J by 2 bases, and 15 bases separated the two germline ends. CDR1 SGHRS and CDR2 YFSETQ come from the germline V gene. The CDR3 here is CASSKGLPLNTEAFF. Here the CDR3 DNA reads TGCGCCAGCAGCAAGGGGCTTCCCCTCAACACTGAAGCTTTCTTT.

The V and J genes are TRBV7-6 and TRBJ1-2; TRBD1 might be the D (5 bases). Germline values: CDR1 SGHVS, CDR2 FNYEAQ. The CDR3 contains 16 residues. V was shortened by 4 bases and J by 8 bases, with 23 bases between the two germline ends. This CDR3 is CASSSVVGGGAEGYTF. As DNA, the CDR3 is TGTGCCAGCAGCTCAGTAGTTGGGGGGGGAGCGGAAGGCTACACCTTC. Filled out from reference TRBV7-6 and TRBJ1-2, the complete variable domain reads GAGVSQSPRYKVTKRGQDVALRCDPISGHVSLYWYRQALGQGPEFLTYFNYEAQQDKSGLPNDRFSAERPEGSISTLTIQRTEQRDSAMYRCASSSVVGGGAEGYTFGSGTRLTVV.

The chain links TRBV5-1 to TRBJ2-1, with D hard to call. CDR1 is SGHRS and CDR2 is YFSETQ in the germline V gene. The germline V and J ends were trimmed by 4 bases and 2 bases, with 13 bases remaining between them. The CDR3 runs 15 residues. CDR3: CASSPEPYPYNEQFF. The CDR3 DNA reads as TGCGCCAGCAGCCCCGAGCCCTACCCCTACAATGAGCAGTTCTTC.

The V gene is TRBV11-2, the J gene TRBJ2-7; TRBD2 matches 7 bases. V gave up 1 base and J gave up 3 bases; unmatched junction bases: 9. Germline CDR1 and CDR2: SGHAT and FQNNGV. The CDR3 is 16 amino acids. CDR3 loop: CASSLVGLAESYEQYF. In DNA form, the CDR3 reads TGTGCCAGCAGCTTAGTAGGTCTAGCGGAAAGCTACGAGCAGTACTTC.

The V gene is TRBV25-1, the J gene TRBJ2-5; D remains unclear. V was trimmed by 5 bases and J by 5 bases, leaving 18 bases between them. The CDR3 contains 15 residues. The germline V gene encodes CDR1 MGHDK and CDR2 SYGVNS. The CDR3 here is CASSPWRAPKETQYF. CDR3 DNA sequence: TGTGCCAGCAGTCCATGGAGAGCACCAAAGGAGACCCAGTACTTC.

CDR3 DNA sequence: TGTGCCAGCAGCACCGGAGGTAGCGTGGACGAGCAGTACTTC. This translates into CASSTGGSVDEQYF. The chain employs TRBV9 and TRBJ2-7, with a weak D call TRBD2 (5 bases). The CDR3 is 14 residues long. Germline assignment: CDR1 SGDLS and CDR2 YYNGEE. V was cut by 4 bases and J by 5 bases, with 16 bases left in between.

J is TRBJ2-7 and V is TRBV7-6, with 10 bases aligning to TRBD1. CDR1 is SGHVS and CDR2 is FNYEAQ in the germline V gene. The junction had 11 bases not matched to a gene; V was cut back by 5 bases and J by 1 base. The CDR3 totals 17 residues. As DNA, the CDR3 is TGTGCCAGCAGCACCCTTGCCGGGACAGGGGCTTCCTACGAGCAGTACTTC. Encoded protein: CASSTLAGTGASYEQYF. Combining the CDR3 with reference TRBV7-6 and TRBJ2-7 gives the whole variable domain GAGVSQSPRYKVTKRGQDVALRCDPISGHVSLYWYRQALGQGPEFLTYFNYEAQQDKSGLPNDRFSAERPEGSISTLTIQRTEQRDSAMYRCASSTLAGTGASYEQYFGPGTRLTVT.